What follows are 11 T cell receptor beta chains derived from one specimen sequenced in a study of T cells after yellow fever vaccination. TCRdb independently ran MiXCR on the 5' RACE reads; one entry per CDR3 protein. The table includes under 200,000 distinct CDR3 sequences, approximately 9.9% detected once. This specimen consisted of CD8+ T cells sorted from PBMCs, obtained 15 days after the yellow fever booster vaccination. These receptor sequences come from a man aged 18 to 29 who received the YFV17D yellow fever vaccine.

This clonotype appeared a few times. This sequence joins TRBV4-1 and TRBJ2-5; 9 bases are shared with TRBD2. This CDR3 comprises 15 residues. Germline assignment: CDR1 MGHRA and CDR2 YSYEKL. The junction had 7 bases not matched to a gene; V was cut back by 3 bases and J by 5 bases. CDR3 DNA: TGCGCCAGCAGCCACATAGCGGGGGCGTGGGAGACCCAGTACTTC. This translates into CASSHIAGAWETQYF.

This clonotype was counted a few times. V gene TRBV19 combines with J gene TRBJ2-7; D not resolved. Germline loops: CDR1 LNHDA, CDR2 SQIVND (reference sequence). Trimming shortened V by 6 bases and J by 0 bases, and 12 bases separated the two germline ends. The CDR3 contains 14 residues. In DNA, the CDR3 is TGTGCCAGTAGCTACCTCAGGAACTCCTACGAGCAGTACTTC. Residues: CASSYLRNSYEQYF.

The sample holds a few counts of this clonotype. The chain carries TRBV10-3 and TRBJ2-6, with no clear D. V was trimmed by 3 bases and J by 1 base, leaving 10 bases between them. CDR1 and CDR2 from the germline V gene are ENHRY and SYGVKD. CDR3 size: 16 residues. CDR3 bases: TGTGCCATCAGTGACCCCCGACCATCTGGGGCCAACGTCCTGACTTTC. It is translated as CAISDPRPSGANVLTF.

J is TRBJ1-4 and V is TRBV3-1; 8 positions agree with TRBD1. Unmatched junction bases numbered 10, after V lost 4 bases and J lost 0 bases. The CDR3 has 18 amino acids. Germline lookup yields CDR1 LGHDT and CDR2 YNNKEL (reference sequence). The CDR3 nucleotides are TGTGCCAGCAGCCTACCGACAGGGGTAGGAACAACTAATGAAAAACTGTTTTTT. Amino acids: CASSLPTGVGTTNEKLFF.

This clonotype was counted only a few times. This chain connects TRBV15 to TRBJ2-3; TRBD1 aligns across 7 bases. This CDR3 comprises 16 residues. The junction had 8 bases not matched to a gene; V was cut back by 1 base and J by 4 bases. The germline CDR1 and CDR2 sequences are LNHNV and YYDKDF (reference sequence). The CDR3 region is CATSRANNRGADTQYF. The CDR3 DNA follows: TGTGCCACCAGCAGAGCGAATAACAGGGGAGCAGATACGCAGTATTTT.

This clonotype was observed a few times. This chain connects TRBV7-2 to TRBJ2-1; a possible D gene is TRBD2 (6 bases). CDR1 is SGHTA and CDR2 is FQGNSA in the germline V gene. CDR3 size: 13 residues. V was shortened by 8 bases and J by 4 bases, with 12 bases between the two germline ends. CDR3 coding DNA: TGTGCCAGCCTAGGGACTTTTTACAATGAGCAGTTCTTC. It codes for CASLGTFYNEQFF. Supplemented by reference TRBV7-2 and TRBJ2-1, the full variable domain reads GAGVSQSPSNKVTEKGKDVELRCDPISGHTALYWYRQSLGQGLEFLIYFQGNSAPDKSGLPSDRFSAERTGGSVSTLTIQRTQQEDSAVYLCASLGTFYNEQFFGPGTRLTVL.

The chain is built from TRBV15 and TRBJ1-6; D ambiguous. With 1 base removed from V and 9 bases from J, the gap between germline ends came to 19 bases. The V gene's germline CDR1 is LNHNV and CDR2 YYDKDF (reference sequence). This CDR3 has 17 amino acids. The CDR3 protein is CATSRVGRRVSASPLHF. The CDR3 coding sequence is TGTGCCACCAGCAGAGTGGGGAGAAGGGTTTCCGCTTCACCCCTCCACTTT. Full variable domain (rest looked up from reference TRBV15 and TRBJ1-6): DAMVIQNPRYQVTQFGKPVTLSCSQTLNHNVMYWYQQKSSQAPKLLFHYYDKDFNNEADTPDNFQSRRPNTSFCFLDIRSPGLGDTAMYLCATSRVGRRVSASPLHFGNGTRLTVT.

This chain connects TRBV29-1 to TRBJ1-5; D might be TRBD1 (5 bases). Germline lookup yields CDR1 SQVTM and CDR2 ANQGSEA. The V and J ends lost 7 bases and 3 bases respectively, with 16 bases between them. The CDR3 contains 14 residues. This CDR3 is CSASRGGANQPQHF. CDR3 DNA: TGCAGCGCTTCCCGAGGAGGGGCCAATCAGCCCCAGCATTTT. Looking up the rest from reference TRBV29-1 and TRBJ1-5 gives the full variable domain: SAVISQKPSRDICQRGTSLTIQCQVDSQVTMMFWYRQQPGQSLTLIATANQGSEATYESGFVIDKFPISRPNLTFSTLTVSNMSPEDSSIYLCSASRGGANQPQHFGDGTRLSIL.

The chain employs TRBV7-2 and TRBJ2-5; D not certain. CDR1 is SGHTA and CDR2 is FQGNSA in the germline V gene. Trimming took 5 bases from V and 0 from J, leaving 13 bases between them. The CDR3 loop spans 15 amino acids. The CDR3 here is CASSPSARYQETQYF. CDR3 nucleotide sequence: TGTGCCAGCAGCCCAAGCGCTAGGTACCAAGAGACCCAGTACTTC.

V is TRBV27 and J is TRBJ1-2, with D tentatively TRBD1 (5 bases). CDR1 and CDR2 from the germline V gene are MNHEY and SMNVEV (reference sequence). V was cut by 3 bases and J by 6 bases, with 8 bases left in between. The CDR3 runs to 12 residues. The DNA of the CDR3 is TGTGCCAGCAGTTTCGGGGCGGATGGCTACACCTTC. Translation gives CASSFGADGYTF.

This clonotype was seen only a few times. This sequence joins TRBV5-1 and TRBJ1-1; D not certain. This CDR3 has 15 amino acids. Germline lookup yields CDR1 SGHRS and CDR2 YFSETQ. V lost 1 base and J 2 bases, leaving 12 bases between the germline ends. CDR3 coding DNA: TGCGCCAGCAGCTTGACGACACCAACCAACACTGAAGCTTTCTTT. Encoded protein: CASSLTTPTNTEAFF. Variable domain in full (rest from reference TRBV5-1 and TRBJ1-1): KAGVTQTPRYLIKTRGQQVTLSCSPISGHRSVSWYQQTPGQGLQFLFEYFSETQRNKGNFPGRFSGRQFSNSRSEMNVSTLELGDSALYLCASSLTTPTNTEAFFGQGTRLTVV.